The present entry profiles one TCR beta chain with its context. Its antigen is undetermined. CDR1 and CDR2 (germline): SGHTA, FQGNSA. This CDR3 comprises 14 residues. V dropped 5 bases and J dropped 4; count of bases not matched to a gene: 6. Isolated RNA was reverse transcribed in full, so expressed TCRB transcripts were sequenced. Sequencing used immunoSEQ multiplex PCR; TCRdb keeps in-frame clones, though not all of them. This sample carries some 350,000 clones, about 13% of them seen once, and the ten largest clones take over 0.014%. The data belong to a study of beta chain features in type 1 diabetes. Notes on the study in general: Researchers report that Type 1 diabetes patients had moderately but significantly shorter TCRB CDR3s across all four CD4+ subsets. Patients showed naive, central memory and Treg TCRB repertoires that appeared more similar than those of healthy donors. TCRB rearrangement may or may not be influenced by HLA type; here this remained unresolved.

This clonotype was sampled from a woman aged 18-29 years with type 1 diabetes. Sample: naive CD4+ T cells from blood. V is TRBV7-2 and J is TRBJ2-7; 9 bases line up with TRBD2. The CDR3 nucleotides are TGTGCCAGCAGCCCGTGGACTAGCGCATACGAGCAGTACTTC. It yields the protein CASSPWTSAYEQYF.